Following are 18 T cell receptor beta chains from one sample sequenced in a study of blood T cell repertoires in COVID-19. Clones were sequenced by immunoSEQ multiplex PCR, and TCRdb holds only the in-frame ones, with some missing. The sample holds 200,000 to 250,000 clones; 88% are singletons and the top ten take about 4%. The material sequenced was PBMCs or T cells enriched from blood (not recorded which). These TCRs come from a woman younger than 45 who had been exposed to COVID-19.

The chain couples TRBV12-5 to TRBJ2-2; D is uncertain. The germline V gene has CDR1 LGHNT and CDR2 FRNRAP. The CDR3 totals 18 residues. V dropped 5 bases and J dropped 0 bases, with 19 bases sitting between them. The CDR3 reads CASGPPLGAETNTGELFF. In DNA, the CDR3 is TGTGCTAGTGGTCCCCCCCTTGGAGCTGAGACGAACACCGGGGAGCTGTTTTTT.

The CDR3 DNA is TGTGCCAGCCAACGGGCAGCGGGAGCTTCCTACAATGAGCAGTTCTTC. Protein sequence: CASQRAAGASYNEQFF. The V and J genes are TRBV6-6 and TRBJ2-1, with TRBD2 matching 8 bases. Germline V gene data show CDR1 as MNHNY and CDR2 as SVGAGI (reference sequence). J lost 1 base, V lost 8 bases, and 10 bases had no gene match. CDR3 size: 16 residues.

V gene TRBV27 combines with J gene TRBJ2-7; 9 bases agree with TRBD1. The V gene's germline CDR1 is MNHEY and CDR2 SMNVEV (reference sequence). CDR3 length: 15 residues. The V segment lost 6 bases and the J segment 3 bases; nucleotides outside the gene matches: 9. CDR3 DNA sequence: TGTGCCAGCAGCATAGCAGGGACAGGGTACTACGAGCAGTACTTC. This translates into CASSIAGTGYYEQYF.

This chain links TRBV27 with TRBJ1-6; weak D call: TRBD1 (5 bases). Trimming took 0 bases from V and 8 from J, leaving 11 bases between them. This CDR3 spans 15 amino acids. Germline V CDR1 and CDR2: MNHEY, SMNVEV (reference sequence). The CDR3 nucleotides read TGTGCCAGCAGTTTATCGTTGCAGGGATATTCACCCCTCCACTTT. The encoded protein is CASSLSLQGYSPLHF.

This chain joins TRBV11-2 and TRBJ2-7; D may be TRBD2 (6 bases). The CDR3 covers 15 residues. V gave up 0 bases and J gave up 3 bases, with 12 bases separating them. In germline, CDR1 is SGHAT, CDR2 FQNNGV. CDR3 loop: CASSLDRASVYEQYF. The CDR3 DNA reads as TGTGCCAGCAGCTTAGATAGGGCTAGCGTCTACGAGCAGTACTTC.

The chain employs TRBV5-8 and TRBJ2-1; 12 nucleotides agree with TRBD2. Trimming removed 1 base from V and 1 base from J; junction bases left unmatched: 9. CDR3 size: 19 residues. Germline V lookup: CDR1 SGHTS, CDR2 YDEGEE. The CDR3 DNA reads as TGTGCCAGCAGCTTGAAAGGGCTAGCGGGAGGGCCGTCCTACAATGAGCAGTTCTTC. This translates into CASSLKGLAGGPSYNEQFF.

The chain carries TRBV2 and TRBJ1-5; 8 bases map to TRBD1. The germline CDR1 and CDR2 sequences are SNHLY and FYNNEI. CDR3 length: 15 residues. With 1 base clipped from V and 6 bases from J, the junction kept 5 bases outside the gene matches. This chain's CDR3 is CASSEDQGAVQPQHF. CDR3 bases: TGTGCCAGCAGTGAAGACCAGGGGGCGGTTCAGCCCCAGCATTTT.

The CDR3 DNA reads as TGTGCCAGCAGCGAATACAGGGGTGACTACGAGCAGTACTTC. This sequence encodes CASSEYRGDYEQYF. J is TRBJ2-7 and V is TRBV7-2; TRBD1 agrees at 7 bases. Germline V gene data show CDR1 as SGHTA and CDR2 as FQGNSA. The CDR3 extends over 14 amino acids. With V trimmed by 5 bases and J by 3 bases, 7 bases remained unmatched.

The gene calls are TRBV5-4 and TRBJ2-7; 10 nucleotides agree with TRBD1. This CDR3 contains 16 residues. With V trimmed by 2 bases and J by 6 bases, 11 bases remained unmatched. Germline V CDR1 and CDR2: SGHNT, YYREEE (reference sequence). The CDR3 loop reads CASSLGSGTGVGEQYF. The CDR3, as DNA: TGTGCCAGCAGCTTAGGTTCCGGGACAGGGGTAGGCGAGCAGTACTTC.

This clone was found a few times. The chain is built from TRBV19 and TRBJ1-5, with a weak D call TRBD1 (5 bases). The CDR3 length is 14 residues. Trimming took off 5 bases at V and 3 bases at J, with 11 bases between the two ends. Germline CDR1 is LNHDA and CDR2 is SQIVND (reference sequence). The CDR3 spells CASSPRQSNQPQHF. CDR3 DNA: TGTGCCAGTAGTCCAAGACAGTCCAATCAGCCCCAGCATTTT.

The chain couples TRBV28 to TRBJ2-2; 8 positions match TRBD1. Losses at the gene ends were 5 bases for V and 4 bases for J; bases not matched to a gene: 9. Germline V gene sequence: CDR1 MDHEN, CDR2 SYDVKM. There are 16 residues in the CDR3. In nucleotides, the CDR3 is TGTGCCAGCAGTAAAGGGCAGGGGGCCGGCACCGGGGAGCTGTTTTTT. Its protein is CASSKGQGAGTGELFF. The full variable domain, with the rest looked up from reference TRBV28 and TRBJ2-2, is DVKVTQSSRYLVKRTGEKVFLECVQDMDHENMFWYRQDPGLGLRLIYFSYDVKMKEKGDIPEGYSVSREKKERFSLILESASTNQTSMYLCASSKGQGAGTGELFFGEGSRLTVL.

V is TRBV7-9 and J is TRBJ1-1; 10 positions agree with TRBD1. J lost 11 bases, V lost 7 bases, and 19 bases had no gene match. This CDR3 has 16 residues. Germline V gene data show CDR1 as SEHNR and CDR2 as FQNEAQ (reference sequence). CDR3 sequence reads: CASTQGVGTGATRAFF. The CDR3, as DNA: TGTGCCAGCACCCAAGGCGTCGGGACAGGGGCGACGAGGGCTTTCTTT.

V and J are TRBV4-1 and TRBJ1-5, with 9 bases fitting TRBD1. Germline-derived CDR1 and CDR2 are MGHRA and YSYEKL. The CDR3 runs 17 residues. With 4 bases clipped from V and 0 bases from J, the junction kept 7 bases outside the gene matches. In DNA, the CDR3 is TGCGCCAGCAGCCCCGGGGACAGGGCGCATAGCAATCAGCCCCAGCATTTT. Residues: CASSPGDRAHSNQPQHF.

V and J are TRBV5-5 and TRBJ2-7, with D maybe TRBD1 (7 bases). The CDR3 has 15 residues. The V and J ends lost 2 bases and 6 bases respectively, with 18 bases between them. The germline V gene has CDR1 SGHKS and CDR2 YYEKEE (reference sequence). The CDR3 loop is CASSLVQGYGGEQYF. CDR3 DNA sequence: TGTGCCAGCAGCTTAGTACAGGGGTACGGGGGCGAGCAGTACTTC.

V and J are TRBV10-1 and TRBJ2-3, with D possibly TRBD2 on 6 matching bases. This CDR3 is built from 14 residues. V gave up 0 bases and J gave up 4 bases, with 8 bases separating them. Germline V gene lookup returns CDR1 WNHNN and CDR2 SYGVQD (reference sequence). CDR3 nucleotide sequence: TGCGCCAGCAGTGAGTCGACTAGTTCAGATACGCAGTATTTT. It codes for CASSESTSSDTQYF.

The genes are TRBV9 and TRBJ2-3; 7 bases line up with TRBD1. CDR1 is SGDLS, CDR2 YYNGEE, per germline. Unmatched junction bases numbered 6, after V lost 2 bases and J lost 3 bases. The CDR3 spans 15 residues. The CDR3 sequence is CASSVDRVFTDTQYF. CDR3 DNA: TGTGCCAGCAGCGTCGACAGGGTTTTTACAGATACGCAGTATTTT.

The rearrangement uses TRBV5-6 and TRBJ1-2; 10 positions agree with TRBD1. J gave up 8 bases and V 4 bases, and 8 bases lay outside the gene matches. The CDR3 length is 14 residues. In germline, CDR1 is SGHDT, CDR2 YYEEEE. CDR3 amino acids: CASSRGQGRRGYTF. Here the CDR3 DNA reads TGTGCCAGCAGCCGGGGACAGGGGCGAAGGGGCTACACCTTC.

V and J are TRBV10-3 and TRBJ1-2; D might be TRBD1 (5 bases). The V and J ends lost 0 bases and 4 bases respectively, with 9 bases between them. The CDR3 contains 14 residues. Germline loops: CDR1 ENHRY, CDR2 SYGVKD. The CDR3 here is CAISESQGGYGYTF. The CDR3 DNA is TGTGCCATCAGTGAGTCCCAGGGCGGCTATGGCTACACCTTC.